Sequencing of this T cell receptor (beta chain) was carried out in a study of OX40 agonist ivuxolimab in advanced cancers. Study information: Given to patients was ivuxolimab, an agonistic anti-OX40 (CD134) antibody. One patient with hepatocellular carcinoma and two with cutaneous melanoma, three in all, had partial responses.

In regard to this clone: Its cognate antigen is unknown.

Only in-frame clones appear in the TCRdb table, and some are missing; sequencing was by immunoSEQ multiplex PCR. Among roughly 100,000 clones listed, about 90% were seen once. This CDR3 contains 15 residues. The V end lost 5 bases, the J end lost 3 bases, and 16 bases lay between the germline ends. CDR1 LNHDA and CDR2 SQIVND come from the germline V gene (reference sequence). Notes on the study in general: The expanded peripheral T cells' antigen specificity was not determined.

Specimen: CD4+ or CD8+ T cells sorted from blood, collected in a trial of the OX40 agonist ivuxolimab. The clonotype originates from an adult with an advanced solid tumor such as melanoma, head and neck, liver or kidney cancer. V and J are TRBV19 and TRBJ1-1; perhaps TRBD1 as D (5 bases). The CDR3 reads CASSPGPGSDTEAFF. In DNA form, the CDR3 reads TGTGCCAGTAGTCCGGGACCCGGCTCGGACACTGAAGCTTTCTTT. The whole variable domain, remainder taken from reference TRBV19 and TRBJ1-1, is DGGITQSPKYLFRKEGQNVTLSCEQNLNHDAMYWYRQDPGQGLRLIYYSQIVNDFQKGDIAEGYSVSREKKESFPLTVTSAQKNPTAFYLCASSPGPGSDTEAFFGQGTRLTVV.